The clone carrying this T cell receptor beta chain turned up a few times. CDR1 SEHNR and CDR2 FQNEAQ come from the germline V gene (reference sequence). Trimming removed 5 bases from V and 4 bases from J; junction bases left unmatched: 11. This CDR3 contains 15 residues. These data come from a study of T cell repertoires in cytomegalovirus infection. MiXCR was run by TCRdb on the reads, yielding one entry per CDR3 protein. The sample has 300,000 or so distinct CDR3 sequences, 25% seen once. The chain combines TRBV7-9 with TRBJ2-7; TRBD2 matches 7 bases. This TCR derives from a human donor in good health (CMV status not recorded). Some clones in this sample may be carry-over from other donors' samples. Material: PBMCs. The CDR3 loop is CASSPRASGGYEQYF. The DNA of the CDR3 is TGTGCCAGCAGCCCAAGGGCTAGCGGAGGTTACGAGCAGTACTTC. Supplemented by reference TRBV7-9 and TRBJ2-7, the full variable domain reads DTGVSQNPRHKITKRGQNVTFRCDPISEHNRLYWYRQTLGQGPEFLTYFQNEAQLEKSRLLSDRFSAERPKGSFSTLEIQRTEQGDSAMYLCASSPRASGGYEQYFGPGTRLTVT.